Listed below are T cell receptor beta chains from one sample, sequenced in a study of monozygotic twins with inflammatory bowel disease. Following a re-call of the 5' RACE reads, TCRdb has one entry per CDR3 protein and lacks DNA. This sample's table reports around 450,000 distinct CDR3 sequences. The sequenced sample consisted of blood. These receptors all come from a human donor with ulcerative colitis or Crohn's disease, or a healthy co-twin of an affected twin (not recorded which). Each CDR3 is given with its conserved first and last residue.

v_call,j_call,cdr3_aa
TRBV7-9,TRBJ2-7,CARWDRVYEQYF
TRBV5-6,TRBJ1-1,CASRERWRGDTEAFF
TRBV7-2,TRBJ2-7,CASSQEIFSYEQYF
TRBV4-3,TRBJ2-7,CASSQDLYGYEQYF
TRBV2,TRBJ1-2,CASKGGRSYGYTF
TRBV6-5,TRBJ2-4,CASSSGDRAKNIQYF
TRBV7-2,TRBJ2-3,CASSLSPAGGSTDTQYF
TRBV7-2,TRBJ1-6,CASSWDREENSPLHF
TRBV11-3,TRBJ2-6,CASSLGQGASGANVLTF
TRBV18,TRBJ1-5,CASSPTGAGNQPQHF
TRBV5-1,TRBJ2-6,CASSLWGTAGANVLTF
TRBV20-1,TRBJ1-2,CSANRGQGTFGYTF
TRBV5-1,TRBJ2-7,CASSLGIEDSQYF
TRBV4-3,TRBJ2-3,CASSPEGFTDTQYF
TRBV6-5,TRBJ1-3,CASSFSLPTGSSGNTIYF
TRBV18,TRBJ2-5,CASSPLAGLQETQYF